This T cell receptor (beta chain) was documented in a study of CD8 T cells in ankylosing spondylitis. Note on this clonotype: Antigen unknown.

Findings and caveats of the study: Clones that were linked to disease were CD8+ and were relatively rare in peripheral blood. Reports say disease-linked clones showed up significantly more in matched ankylosing spondylitis synovial fluid.

Trimming left V 1 base short and J 4 bases short, with 14 bases between. CDR1 and CDR2 from the germline V gene are SGHDT and YYEEEE. The length of the CDR3 is 16 residues. TCRdb processed the 5' RACE reads anew with MiXCR; each CDR3 protein has one entry. Here the sample spans 80,000 to 90,000 distinct CDR3 sequences, around 25% being singletons. The source of this sequence is a male donor with ankylosing spondylitis or in good health (not recorded which). The sample comprised blood, either unsorted or a sorted T cell fraction (not recorded which). This rearrangement joins TRBV5-6 to TRBJ2-2; D ambiguous. CDR3 sequence: CASSLWRKPATGELFF. The CDR3 DNA sequence: TGTGCCAGCAGCTTGTGGCGGAAGCCGGCCACCGGGGAGCTGTTTTTT.